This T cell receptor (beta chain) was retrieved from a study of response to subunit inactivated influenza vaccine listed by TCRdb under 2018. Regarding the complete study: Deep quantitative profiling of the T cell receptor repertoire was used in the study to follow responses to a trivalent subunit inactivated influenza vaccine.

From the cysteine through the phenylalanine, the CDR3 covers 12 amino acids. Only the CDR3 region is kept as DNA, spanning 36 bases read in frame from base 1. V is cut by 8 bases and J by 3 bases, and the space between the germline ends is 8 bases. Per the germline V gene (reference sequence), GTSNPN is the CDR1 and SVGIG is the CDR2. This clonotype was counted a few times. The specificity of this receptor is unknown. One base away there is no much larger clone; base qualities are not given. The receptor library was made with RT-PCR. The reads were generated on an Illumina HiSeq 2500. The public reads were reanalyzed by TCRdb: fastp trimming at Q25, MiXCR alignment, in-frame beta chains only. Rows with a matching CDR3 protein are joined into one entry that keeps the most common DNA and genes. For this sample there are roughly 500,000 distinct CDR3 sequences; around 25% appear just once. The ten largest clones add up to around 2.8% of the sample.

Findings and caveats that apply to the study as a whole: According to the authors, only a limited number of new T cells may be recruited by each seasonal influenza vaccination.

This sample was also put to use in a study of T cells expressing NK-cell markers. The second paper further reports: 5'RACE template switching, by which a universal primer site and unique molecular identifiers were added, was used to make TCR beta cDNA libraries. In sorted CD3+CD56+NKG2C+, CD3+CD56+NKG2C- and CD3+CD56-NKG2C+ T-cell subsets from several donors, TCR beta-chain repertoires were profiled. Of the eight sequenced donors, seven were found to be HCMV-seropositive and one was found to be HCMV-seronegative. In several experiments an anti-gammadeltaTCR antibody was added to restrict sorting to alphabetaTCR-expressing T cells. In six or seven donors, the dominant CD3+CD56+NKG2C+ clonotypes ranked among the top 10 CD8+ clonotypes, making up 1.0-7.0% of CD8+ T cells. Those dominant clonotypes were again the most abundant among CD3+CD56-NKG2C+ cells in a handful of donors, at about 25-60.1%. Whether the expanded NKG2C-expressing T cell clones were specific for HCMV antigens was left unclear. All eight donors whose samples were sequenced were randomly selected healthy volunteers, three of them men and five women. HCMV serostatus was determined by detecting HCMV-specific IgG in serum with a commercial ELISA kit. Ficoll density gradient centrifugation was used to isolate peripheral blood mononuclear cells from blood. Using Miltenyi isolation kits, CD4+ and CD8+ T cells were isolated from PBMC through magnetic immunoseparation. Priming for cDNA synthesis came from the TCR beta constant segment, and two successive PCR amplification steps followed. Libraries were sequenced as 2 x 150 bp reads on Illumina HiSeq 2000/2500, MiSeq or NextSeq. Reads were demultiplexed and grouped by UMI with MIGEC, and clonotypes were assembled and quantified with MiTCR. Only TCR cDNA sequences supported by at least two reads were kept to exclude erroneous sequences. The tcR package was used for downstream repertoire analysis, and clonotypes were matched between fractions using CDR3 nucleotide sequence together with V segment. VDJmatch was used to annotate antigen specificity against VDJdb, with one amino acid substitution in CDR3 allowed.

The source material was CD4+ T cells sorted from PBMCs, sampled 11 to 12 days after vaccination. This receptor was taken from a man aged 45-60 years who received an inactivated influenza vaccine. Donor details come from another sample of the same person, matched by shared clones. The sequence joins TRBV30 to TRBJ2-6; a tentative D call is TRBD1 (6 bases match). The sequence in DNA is TGTGCCCGAGGGGGTGGGGCCAACGTCCTGACTTTC. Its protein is CARGGGANVLTF.